This entry lists 22 T cell receptor beta chains sequenced from one sample in a study of regulatory T cells in long-lasting Graves disease. Construction of the TCR beta libraries employed iRepertoire HTBI primers in conjunction with Arm-PCR of CDR3 regions. TCRdb passed the multiplex PCR reads through MiXCR, listing each CDR3 protein once. The sample contains 500,000 or so distinct CDR3 sequences, 14% of which appear only once. Time point described: newly diagnosed GD, antithyroid drugs for less than 3 months. The TCR library was prepared using RNA isolated from PBMCs. This sample also appeared in a second study, on T cells in Graves' hyperthyroidism and ophthalmopathy.

Sequenced here: peripheral blood mononuclear cells (PBMCs), sampled at new diagnosis, from a patient treated with antithyroid drugs. The receptors here all came from a woman between 45 and 65 years old with Graves disease.

This clonotype has just a few counts. A read error is possible here, since a much larger clone lies one base away. This chain connects TRBV11-2 to TRBJ2-1; possibly TRBD2 for D (6 bases). CDR1 is SGHAT and CDR2 is FQNNGV in the germline V gene. This CDR3 is built from 15 residues. Trimming took off 5 bases at V and 0 bases at J, with 11 bases between the two ends. The CDR3 reads CASSPGVDSYNEQFF. The DNA of the CDR3 is TGTGCCAGCAGCCCGGGGGTGGACTCCTACAATGAGCAGTTCTTC. The complete variable domain, with remaining parts taken from reference TRBV11-2 and TRBJ2-1, reads EAGVAQSPRYKIIEKRQSVAFWCNPISGHATLYWYQQILGQGPKLLIQFQNNGVVDDSQLPKDRFSAERLKGVDSTLKIQPAKLEDSAVYLCASSPGVDSYNEQFFGPGTRLTVL.

CDR3 loop: CASSLETGRYYGYTF. CDR3 nucleotides: TGTGCCAGCAGCTTAGAGACGGGACGTTACTATGGCTACACCTTC. The rearrangement uses TRBV7-9 and TRBJ1-2; the D gene is possibly TRBD1 (5 bases). Germline V gene sequence: CDR1 SEHNR, CDR2 FQNEAQ (reference sequence). This CDR3 region has 15 residues. V was shortened by 1 base and J by 3 bases, with 12 bases between the two germline ends.

To note about this clonotype: The CDR3 end shows no conserved phenylalanine or tryptophan, and so a read error is likely. The V and J genes are TRBV5-1 and TRBJ2-5, with no clear D. This CDR3 has 13 residues. Looked up from germline, CDR1 is SGHRS and CDR2 is YFSETQ. The V gene lost 4 bases and the J gene lost 3 bases, with 10 bases spanning the gap. The CDR3 DNA sequence: TGCGCCAGCAGCCCGGGCACCGAAGAGACCCAGTACTCC. Protein product: CASSPGTEETQYS.

V gene TRBV10-3 combines with J gene TRBJ2-7; TRBD1 or TRBD2 may be the D gene (5 bases each). Germline CDR1 and CDR2: ENHRY and SYGVKD. V lost 10 bases, J lost 4 bases, and 11 bases lay in between. The CDR3 loop spans 11 amino acids. The CDR3 nucleotides read TGTGCCACACTAGGGGCTTACGAGCAGTACTTC. This encodes CATLGAYEQYF.

This clonotype was seen a handful of times. CDR3 nucleotides: TGTGCCAGCGGCGGGGGCTCTGGAAACACCATATATTTT. Protein sequence: CASGGGSGNTIYF. The chain joins TRBV27 to TRBJ1-3, with a possible D match to TRBD1 (5 bases). CDR3 length equals 13 residues. V lost 8 bases, J lost 0 bases, and 8 bases lay in between. The germline V gene encodes CDR1 MNHEY and CDR2 SMNVEV (reference sequence).

The chain is built from TRBV28 and TRBJ2-7, with 8 positions matching TRBD2. V gave up 6 bases and J gave up 3 bases; unmatched junction bases: 10. The CDR3 length is 15 residues. CDR1 and CDR2 (germline): MDHEN, SYDVKM. CDR3 nucleotide sequence: TGTGCCAGCAGCCTAACCCCCGGGACTAGCTACGAGCAGTACTTC. Protein sequence: CASSLTPGTSYEQYF.

This clonotype was counted ten times or more. CDR3 sequence: CASSEMSREQETQYF. CDR3 DNA: TGTGCCAGCAGTGAAATGTCGCGGGAACAAGAGACCCAGTACTTC. The chain employs TRBV2 and TRBJ2-5, with a possible D match to TRBD2 (6 bases). Trimming left V 2 bases short and J 2 bases short, with 12 bases between. CDR1 and CDR2 (germline): SNHLY, FYNNEI. The CDR3 sequence is 15 residues long.

The chain recombines TRBV6-1 with TRBJ1-5; D unclear. V gave up 6 bases and J gave up 9 bases, with 18 bases separating them. From germline, CDR1 is MNHNS and CDR2 SASEGT. The CDR3 runs 14 residues. The CDR3 here is CASSPGSYAGPQHF. The CDR3, as DNA: TGTGCCAGCAGCCCCGGGTCGTATGCAGGGCCCCAGCATTTT.

This clonotype has only a few counts. The chain uses TRBV5-1 and TRBJ2-1; a weak D match, TRBD2 (8 bases). This CDR3 spans 17 amino acids. V lost 4 bases, J lost 5 bases, and 22 bases lay in between. The germline CDR1 and CDR2 sequences are SGHRS and YFSETQ. The DNA for the CDR3 is TGCGCCAGCAGCCCCAACGGGGGGGGACAGAGCCACAATGAGCAGTTCTTC. Translated, it gives CASSPNGGGQSHNEQFF.

This clonotype was seen ten or more times. CDR3 protein: CASSEGTGGRQPQHF. CDR3 in DNA: TGTGCCAGCAGTGAAGGGACAGGGGGCCGTCAGCCCCAGCATTTT. V and J are TRBV6-1 and TRBJ1-5; 11 positions match TRBD1. With V trimmed by 1 base and J by 6 bases, 2 bases remained unmatched. The CDR3 totals 15 residues. From germline, CDR1 is MNHNS and CDR2 SASEGT.

This clonotype was recorded at least ten times. The V call is TRBV6-1, the J call TRBJ2-1, with 11 bases aligning to TRBD2. The CDR3 spans 17 residues. CDR1 and CDR2 (germline): MNHNS, SASEGT. The ends lost 4 bases at V and 0 bases at J; junction bases unmatched: 5. DNA of the CDR3: TGTGCCAGCAGTGGACTAGCGGGACCTGTCTCCTACAATGAGCAGTTCTTC. Encoded protein: CASSGLAGPVSYNEQFF.

Many counts were recorded for this clonotype. The chain has TRBV20-1 and TRBJ2-3; 8 bases map to TRBD1. In germline, CDR1 is DFQATT, CDR2 SNEGSKA (reference sequence). Germline trimming cut 1 base from V and 2 bases from J; bases unmatched to any gene: 5. There are 15 residues in the CDR3. The CDR3 region has the DNA TGCAGTGCTAGAGGCCGGGGACAGGTCACAGATACGCAGTATTTT. It yields the protein CSARGRGQVTDTQYF.

This clonotype was seen at least ten times. The chain uses TRBV12-3 or TRBV12-4 and TRBJ1-4; D is perhaps TRBD1 (5 bases). The CDR3 is made up of 14 amino acids. Trimming stripped 3 bases from V and 7 bases from J, with 12 bases between. The CDR3 DNA reads TGTGCCAGCAGTTTCCAGGGCGGGAGTGAAAAACTGTTTTTT. Translating gives CASSFQGGSEKLFF.

This clonotype turned up a few times. The chain carries TRBV7-9 and TRBJ2-7; TRBD1 matches at 7 bases. The trim removed 5 bases at V and 2 bases at J, leaving 6 bases unmatched. Germline V gene lookup returns CDR1 SEHNR and CDR2 FQNEAQ (reference sequence). The CDR3 runs 14 residues. The CDR3 nucleotides read TGTGCCAGCAGCGAGACAGGGAACCCCTACGAGCAGTACTTC. Its protein product is CASSETGNPYEQYF.

V gene TRBV18 combines with J gene TRBJ2-3; tentatively, D is TRBD2 (6 bases). Germline CDR1 reads KGHSH; CDR2 reads LQKENI. Trimming took off 2 bases at V and 0 bases at J, with 15 bases between the two ends. The CDR3 has 17 amino acids. CDR3 DNA sequence: TGTGCCAGCTCACCATATTCTGCGGGGAGTAGCACAGATACGCAGTATTTT. This sequence encodes CASSPYSAGSSTDTQYF.

The chain couples TRBV19 to TRBJ2-5; D is possibly TRBD2 (6 bases). Germline lookup yields CDR1 LNHDA and CDR2 SQIVND (reference sequence). V gave up 6 bases and J gave up 1 base, with 18 bases separating them. The CDR3 totals 16 residues. The CDR3 nucleotides are TGTGCCAGTAGGGGGATAGCGGCACCCTTCCAAGAGACCCAGTACTTC. This sequence encodes CASRGIAAPFQETQYF.

The rearrangement uses TRBV6-1 and TRBJ1-2; no firm D call. V was cut by 5 bases and J by 9 bases, with 16 bases left in between. CDR3 size: 13 residues. The V gene's germline CDR1 is MNHNS and CDR2 SASEGT. The CDR3 spells CASSPHARRCYTF. In nucleotides, the CDR3 is TGTGCCAGCAGTCCCCACGCCCGGCGTTGCTACACCTTC.

V and J are TRBV28 and TRBJ2-7; D unclear. The CDR3 sequence is 12 residues long. Germline-derived CDR1 and CDR2 are MDHEN and SYDVKM. V was shortened by 5 bases and J by 5 bases, with 10 bases between the two germline ends. The CDR3 here is CASSPLRDEQYF. CDR3 DNA: TGTGCCAGCAGTCCACTCCGGGACGAGCAGTACTTC.

There are many counts of this clonotype. The CDR3 bases are TGTGCCATCAGTGAGTCAATTGGAGGACTAGCGGGTACAGATACGCAGTATTTT. It translates to CAISESIGGLAGTDTQYF. V is TRBV10-3 and J is TRBJ2-3; 11 bases are a match to TRBD2. Germline CDR1 ENHRY, CDR2 SYGVKD. The J segment lost 3 bases and the V segment lost 0 bases, leaving 8 bases of the junction unmatched. This CDR3 has 18 residues.

The V gene is TRBV5-1, the J gene TRBJ1-1; D call uncertain. Trimming took off 0 bases at V and 11 bases at J, with 14 bases between the two ends. This CDR3 has 13 amino acids. Germline values: CDR1 SGHRS, CDR2 YFSETQ. The CDR3, as DNA: TGCGCCAGCAGCTTGGAGGCCGAAAAGCGGGCTTTCTTT. Amino acid sequence: CASSLEAEKRAFF.

The chain recombines TRBV18 with TRBJ1-5, with a weak D call TRBD1 (5 bases). The CDR3 extends over 12 amino acids. The germline gives CDR1 KGHSH, CDR2 LQKENI. V was pared by 8 bases and J by 7 bases, with 12 bases between. CDR3 nucleotides: TGTGCCAGCAGTCCAAGGGGACAGCCCCAGCATTTT. Protein sequence: CASSPRGQPQHF.

This clonotype has a count of ten or more. The rearrangement joins TRBV12-3 or TRBV12-4 to TRBJ2-5, with 7 bases that match TRBD2. J gave up 0 bases and V 6 bases, and 19 bases lay outside the gene matches. CDR3 size: 19 residues. Here the CDR3 DNA reads TGTGCCAGCAGCTTTCAGCTCCAATCTAGCGGAGCGTACCAAGAGACCCAGTACTTC. This gives the protein CASSFQLQSSGAYQETQYF.